One and the same sample provided the 28 T cell receptor beta chains below, sequenced in a study of metastatic and nonmetastatic thyroid tumors. Each patient went into thyroid surgery without having received any treatment. TCRdb re-clonotyped the PCR reads through MiXCR. The sample consists of 20,000 to 25,000 clones, roughly 15% of them appearing once. The specimen sequenced was tumor tissue. These receptors were collected from a female donor with papillary thyroid cancer or a benign thyroid nodule (not recorded which). Some clones in this sample may be carry-over from other donors' samples.

This clone was found many times. This chain joins TRBV7-2 and TRBJ1-1; TRBD1 aligns across 7 bases. J lost 6 bases, V lost 5 bases, and 6 bases had no gene match. CDR3 size: 13 residues. Germline-derived CDR1 and CDR2 are SGHTA and FQGNSA. CDR3 coding DNA: TGTGCCAGCAGCACTCAGGGGGAGGCTGAAGCTTTCTTT. Protein sequence: CASSTQGEAEAFF.

This chain links TRBV28 with TRBJ2-1; no reliable D call. Trimming left V 3 bases short and J 9 bases short, with 9 bases between. Germline CDR1 and CDR2: MDHEN and SYDVKM. CDR3 size: 12 residues. CDR3 DNA sequence: TGTGCCAGCAGTTTGGTGGTGGGTGAGCAGTTCTTC. This encodes CASSLVVGEQFF.

This clone was found many times. The chain joins TRBV19 to TRBJ1-6; the match to TRBD1 covers 7 bases. This CDR3 region has 15 residues. Germline values: CDR1 LNHDA, CDR2 SQIVND (reference sequence). Trimming removed 2 bases from V and 5 bases from J; junction bases left unmatched: 3. CDR3 amino acids: CASSIQGEDNSPLHF. In nucleotides, the CDR3 is TGTGCCAGTAGTATACAGGGGGAAGATAATTCACCCCTCCACTTT.

In this sample, this clone turned up many times. The rearrangement uses TRBV6-5 and TRBJ2-5, with a weak D call TRBD2 (6 bases). The CDR3 extends over 14 amino acids. Germline V gene lookup returns CDR1 MNHEY and CDR2 SVGAGI. V was pared by 2 bases and J by 3 bases, with 10 bases between. CDR3 region: CASSYRGIKETQYF. DNA for the CDR3: TGTGCCAGCAGTTACCGCGGGATCAAAGAGACCCAGTACTTC.

Many counts were recorded for this clone. The chain has TRBV19 and TRBJ1-2; TRBD1 matches at 9 bases. Germline CDR1 LNHDA, CDR2 SQIVND (reference sequence). The CDR3 runs 15 residues. Trimming at V came to 6 bases and at J to 6 bases, leaving 11 bases not matched to a gene. The CDR3 DNA follows: TGTGCCAGTAGGAGGGACAGGGAATCTCAACATGGCTACACCTTC. It is translated as CASRRDRESQHGYTF.

J is TRBJ2-5 and V is TRBV6-1, with a weak D call TRBD2 (6 bases). The length of the CDR3 is 15 residues. Germline values: CDR1 MNHNS, CDR2 SASEGT. V lost 2 bases, J lost 9 bases, and 19 bases lay in between. This chain's CDR3 is CASSEQAAGGEAQYF. In DNA, the CDR3 is TGTGCCAGCAGTGAACAGGCGGCGGGTGGGGAGGCCCAGTACTTC.

This clone was seen at least ten times. V and J are TRBV9 and TRBJ1-6, with TRBD1 matching over 7 bases. CDR1 and CDR2 from the germline V gene are SGDLS and YYNGEE. The CDR3 is made up of 15 amino acids. V lost 0 bases and J lost 9; bases outside the gene matches: 6. The CDR3 loop is CASSVGDRASSPLHF. The CDR3 coding sequence is TGTGCCAGCAGCGTAGGAGACAGGGCTAGTTCACCCCTCCACTTT. Together with reference TRBV9 and TRBJ1-6, the CDR3 gives the full variable domain: DSGVTQTPKHLITATGQRVTLRCSPRSGDLSVYWYQQSLDQGLQFLIQYYNGEERAKGNILERFSAQQFPDLHSELNLSSLELGDSALYFCASSVGDRASSPLHFGNGTRLTVT.

This clone was seen at least ten times. The CDR3 nucleotides are TGCAGCGTTCTAAGGAGCCAGGGCACCGGGGAGCTGTTTTTT. This codes for CSVLRSQGTGELFF. This chain links TRBV29-1 with TRBJ2-2; D is possibly TRBD1 (5 bases). The V gene lost 5 bases and the J gene lost 4 bases, with 14 bases spanning the gap. The CDR3 spans 14 residues. Germline CDR1 reads SQVTM; CDR2 reads ANQGSEA.

In this sample, this clone turned up a few times. The gene calls are TRBV5-4 and TRBJ1-4; D not resolved. This CDR3 is 14 amino acids long. CDR1 and CDR2 from the germline V gene are SGHNT and YYREEE (reference sequence). V gave up 0 bases and J gave up 6 bases, with 9 bases separating them. The CDR3 nucleotides read TGTGCCAGCAGCTTGGCGGGTGGGGATGAAAAACTGTTTTTT. Encoded protein: CASSLAGGDEKLFF. Combining the CDR3 with reference TRBV5-4 and TRBJ1-4 gives the whole variable domain ETGVTQSPTHLIKTRGQQVTLRCSSQSGHNTVSWYQQALGQGPQFIFQYYREEENGRGNFPPRFSGLQFPNYSSELNVNALELDDSALYLCASSLAGGDEKLFFGSGTQLSVL.

This clone was observed many times. This chain connects TRBV3-1 to TRBJ2-7, with 12 bases lining up with TRBD2. This CDR3 contains 14 residues. Trimming removed 3 bases from V and 5 bases from J; junction bases left unmatched: 2. Germline CDR1 is LGHDT and CDR2 is YNNKEL (reference sequence). For the CDR3, the DNA is TGTGCCAGCAGCCAGACTAGCGGGAGCCACGAGCAGTACTTC. This gives the protein CASSQTSGSHEQYF.

This clone occurred many times. The chain has TRBV12-3 or TRBV12-4 and TRBJ1-1, with TRBD1 as a possible D gene (6 bases). CDR3 length: 13 amino acids. Trimming pared 7 bases from V and 4 bases from J, leaving 13 bases between. The CDR3 sequence is CASISRGLTEAFF. The CDR3 coding sequence is TGTGCCAGCATATCGCGGGGGCTCACTGAAGCTTTCTTT.

This clone was detected many times. This chain links TRBV20-1 with TRBJ2-7, with a tentative D call TRBD1 (6 bases). Looked up from germline, CDR1 is DFQATT and CDR2 is SNEGSKA (reference sequence). Trimming removed 4 bases from V and 2 bases from J, with 18 bases in between. This CDR3 spans 15 amino acids. This CDR3 is CSAIHPGRGTYEQYF. The CDR3 bases are TGCAGTGCTATACATCCGGGCAGGGGTACCTACGAGCAGTACTTC.

This clone was observed many times. The chain joins TRBV5-1 to TRBJ2-3; the D gene could be TRBD1 or TRBD2 (6 bases each). The V end was cut by 0 bases, the J end by 4 bases, with 9 bases between. CDR3 length: 14 amino acids. Per germline, CDR1 SGHRS and CDR2 YFSETQ. CDR3 DNA: TGCGCCAGCAGCTTGGGGGGGGCCCCAGATACGCAGTATTTT. Its protein is CASSLGGAPDTQYF. The variable domain in full, completed from reference TRBV5-1 and TRBJ2-3, reads KAGVTQTPRYLIKTRGQQVTLSCSPISGHRSVSWYQQTPGQGLQFLFEYFSETQRNKGNFPGRFSGRQFSNSRSEMNVSTLELGDSALYLCASSLGGAPDTQYFGPGTRLTVL.

This clone came up many times. V usage is TRBV5-1 and J usage is TRBJ1-2; the match to TRBD1 covers 7 bases. Germline V gene lookup returns CDR1 SGHRS and CDR2 YFSETQ. The CDR3 contains 15 residues. The J segment lost 2 bases and the V segment lost 4 bases, leaving 8 bases of the junction unmatched. CDR3 sequence: CASSVTGAGNYGYTF. CDR3 bases: TGCGCCAGCAGCGTCACAGGGGCAGGGAACTATGGCTACACCTTC.

By proportion, this clone is medium-sized (0.01 to 0.1%). The gene calls are TRBV19 and TRBJ1-2; D not resolved. This CDR3 is built from 15 residues. Deletions cut 3 bases from V and 3 bases from J, with 14 bases between. Germline V lookup: CDR1 LNHDA, CDR2 SQIVND (reference sequence). The CDR3 sequence: CASSISPGPDYGYTF. The CDR3 nucleotides read TGTGCCAGTAGTATCTCCCCGGGTCCAGACTATGGCTACACCTTC.

Within the sample, this clone is medium-sized. This chain joins TRBV5-1 and TRBJ1-1; D perhaps matches TRBD1 (5 bases). CDR3 length equals 14 residues. Germline loops: CDR1 SGHRS, CDR2 YFSETQ. With 0 bases removed from V and 1 base from J, the gap between germline ends came to 7 bases. CDR3 amino acids: CASSLDGTNTEAFF. The CDR3 region has the DNA TGCGCCAGCAGCTTGGACGGGACGAACACTGAAGCTTTCTTT. Together with reference TRBV5-1 and TRBJ1-1, the CDR3 gives the full variable domain: KAGVTQTPRYLIKTRGQQVTLSCSPISGHRSVSWYQQTPGQGLQFLFEYFSETQRNKGNFPGRFSGRQFSNSRSEMNVSTLELGDSALYLCASSLDGTNTEAFFGQGTRLTVV.

This clone occurred many times. The chain joins TRBV20-1 to TRBJ2-1, with 11 bases identical to TRBD2. The CDR3 spans 14 residues. The germline V gene encodes CDR1 DFQATT and CDR2 SNEGSKA (reference sequence). The V segment lost 6 bases and the J segment 4 bases; nucleotides outside the gene matches: 5. The CDR3 sequence: CSAPGTSGYNEQFF. The CDR3, as DNA: TGCAGTGCCCCGGGGACTAGCGGTTACAATGAGCAGTTCTTC.

This clone appeared many times. The chain couples TRBV18 to TRBJ1-2, with 8 bases lining up with TRBD1. The CDR3 extends over 14 amino acids. J gave up 8 bases and V 4 bases, and 9 bases lay outside the gene matches. Germline V gene data show CDR1 as KGHSH and CDR2 as LQKENI. The CDR3, as DNA: TGTGCCAGCTCACAGGACAGGGAGGTTAGCGGCTACACCTTC. Translation: CASSQDREVSGYTF.

This clone appeared a few times. A much larger clone lies a single base off, so this may be a read error. The chain joins TRBV2 to TRBJ1-4; TRBD1 matches at 8 bases. The CDR3 totals 15 residues. The ends lost 5 bases at V and 5 bases at J; junction bases unmatched: 7. CDR1 and CDR2 from the germline V gene are SNHLY and FYNNEI. CDR3 residues: CASSPRDRYNEKLFF. CDR3 DNA: TGTGCCAGCAGTCCGAGGGACAGGTACAATGAAAAACTGTTTTTT.

This clone was seen many times. This rearrangement joins TRBV2 to TRBJ1-5; D ambiguous. V lost 4 bases and J lost 5, with 12 bases in between. Germline V gene data show CDR1 as SNHLY and CDR2 as FYNNEI. This CDR3 contains 14 residues. Written as DNA, the CDR3 is TGTGCCAGCAGTGCCTGGAATAGGGATCAGCCCCAGCATTTT. Translated: CASSAWNRDQPQHF.

This clone is medium-sized (0.01 to 0.1%) within its sample. This chain joins TRBV6-1 and TRBJ2-7; D ambiguous. The CDR3 is made up of 11 amino acids. Trimming removed 6 bases from V and 3 bases from J, with 6 bases in between. Germline CDR1 reads MNHNS; CDR2 reads SASEGT. The CDR3 region has the DNA TGTGCCAGCAGCAGGATCTACGAGCAGTACTTC. The encoded protein is CASSRIYEQYF.

This chain uses TRBV6-1 with TRBJ1-2; no definite D call. The CDR3 is made up of 13 amino acids. With 7 bases removed from V and 6 bases from J, the gap between germline ends came to 15 bases. CDR1 MNHNS and CDR2 SASEGT come from the germline V gene. Here the CDR3 reads CASTSDPADGYTF. CDR3 DNA sequence: TGTGCCAGCACCTCGGACCCCGCGGATGGCTACACCTTC.

At least ten counts were recorded for this clone. V usage is TRBV11-2 and J usage is TRBJ1-1; D gene ambiguous. CDR1 and CDR2 from the germline V gene are SGHAT and FQNNGV. Trimming removed 5 bases at V and 4 bases at J, with 11 bases between. The CDR3 covers 13 residues. CDR3 nucleotides: TGTGCCAGCAGCCCAAGTACGTTCACTGAAGCTTTCTTT. Protein sequence: CASSPSTFTEAFF.

The table lists this clone with many counts. The chain employs TRBV20-1 and TRBJ1-2; D is possibly TRBD1 (5 bases). Germline V gives CDR1 DFQATT, CDR2 SNEGSKA (reference sequence). The CDR3 loop spans 15 amino acids. The V gene lost 1 base and the J gene lost 6 bases, with 18 bases spanning the gap. CDR3 DNA sequence: TGCAGTGCTAGAGCCTTCGGCAGGGAGGTGGATGGCTACACCTTC. Encoded protein: CSARAFGREVDGYTF.

In regard to this clone: An end of the junction does not agree with germline; a read error may underlie this. This chain uses TRBV2 with TRBJ2-7; no firm D call. In germline, CDR1 is SNHLY, CDR2 FYNNEI. There are 11 residues in the CDR3. DNA for the CDR3: TGTGCCAACAGTATTATCGGCGAGCAGTACTTC. It specifies CANSIIGEQYF.

This clone was picked up many times. J is TRBJ2-3 and V is TRBV7-9; D not certain. The CDR3 is 14 residues long. Trimming took off 5 bases at V and 0 bases at J, with 9 bases between the two ends. CDR1 is SEHNR and CDR2 is FQNEAQ in the germline V gene (reference sequence). CDR3: CASSLSGSTDTQYF. CDR3 DNA sequence: TGTGCCAGCAGCCTCTCCGGGAGCACAGATACGCAGTATTTT.

Notes on this clone: A much bigger clone sits one base away, suggesting this may be a read error. This chain joins TRBV18 and TRBJ2-5; perhaps TRBD2 as D (6 bases). Germline V gene data show CDR1 as KGHSH and CDR2 as LQKENI. V was shortened by 3 bases and J by 2 bases, with 16 bases between the two germline ends. The length of the CDR3 is 16 residues. The CDR3 sequence: CASSPGRGALQETQYF. CDR3 bases: TGTGCCAGCTCACCCGGGAGAGGGGCCCTACAAGAGACCCAGTACTTC.

J is TRBJ1-1 and V is TRBV6-1; D might be TRBD1 (5 bases). V lost 2 bases, J lost 5 bases, and 18 bases lay in between. There are 16 residues in the CDR3. Germline CDR1 and CDR2: MNHNS and SASEGT. The DNA for the CDR3 is TGTGCCAGCAGTGAACGTGGGACCCCAACTCTTACTGAAGCTTTCTTT. It specifies CASSERGTPTLTEAFF.